This record concerns one TCR beta chain sequence. This record comes from a study of blood T cell repertoires in COVID-19. Study-wide background: The samples span acute and convalescent COVID-19 from the United States, Italy and Spain. Sources were T cells, B-cell-depleted T cells, or PBMCs; the material itself was cDNA or gDNA.

The CDR3 extends over 14 amino acids. The germline V gene has CDR1 SGHVS and CDR2 FQNEAQ. J lost 2 bases, V lost 4 bases, and 5 bases had no gene match. Original methodology: Using reference gene primer amplification, nucleated cell counts were estimated. Sequenced by immunoSEQ multiplex PCR; TCRdb stores in-frame clones only, minus some. V and J calls and clone size are given by that table; D and trimming were obtained from the DNA. The data show about 100,000 clones, with 70% to 90% seen just once and 9.5% to 15% held by the top ten. The rearrangement joins TRBV7-8 to TRBJ2-7; 7 nucleotides match TRBD1. The sequence came from a human donor in a cohort sampled during active COVID-19. The sequenced sample consisted of peripheral blood. CDR3 DNA: TGTGCCAGCAGCTCCGCGACAGGGACCTACGAGCAGTACTTC. Its translation is CASSSATGTYEQYF.